This passage covers 20 T cell receptor beta chains from one sample sequenced in a study of shared clonotypes between healthy human individuals. Some clones are missing from TCRdb's copy, which holds only in-frame ones; the method was immunoSEQ multiplex PCR. The sample lists around 1.4 million clones, 97% to 99% seen once, with approximately 0.4% in the top ten. What was sequenced was naive CD4+ T cells sorted from blood. Subset in this sample: CD45RA+ positively selected. These TCRs come from a young man in good health.

The chain recombines TRBV28 with TRBJ1-5; D is uncertain. Germline lookup yields CDR1 MDHEN and CDR2 SYDVKM. V was clipped by 4 bases and J by 2 bases, with 15 bases between them. The CDR3 has 16 residues. The CDR3 DNA follows: TGTGCCAGCAGTTCACCTCTGGGTGGTGGCAATCAGCCCCAGCATTTT. As protein: CASSSPLGGGNQPQHF.

V is TRBV18 and J is TRBJ2-3; D remains ambiguous. CDR1 is KGHSH, CDR2 LQKENI, per germline. The CDR3 has 15 residues. Trimming pared 2 bases from V and 4 bases from J, leaving 13 bases between. The CDR3 DNA reads as TGTGCCAGCTCACCAAACAGAGGAAGCGCAGATACGCAGTATTTT. Protein: CASSPNRGSADTQYF.

This sequence joins TRBV11-2 and TRBJ2-7, with a tentative D call TRBD2 (5 bases). The V end was cut by 1 base, the J end by 4 bases, with 11 bases between. CDR1 is SGHAT, CDR2 FQNNGV, per germline. The CDR3 runs to 14 residues. CDR3 coding DNA: TGTGCCAGCAGCTTAGCCCCGGCGGGTTACGAGCAGTACTTC. Protein product: CASSLAPAGYEQYF. The full variable domain, rest sourced from reference TRBV11-2 and TRBJ2-7, is EAGVAQSPRYKIIEKRQSVAFWCNPISGHATLYWYQQILGQGPKLLIQFQNNGVVDDSQLPKDRFSAERLKGVDSTLKIQPAKLEDSAVYLCASSLAPAGYEQYFGPGTRLTVT.

This clone was counted once. V gene TRBV6-5 combines with J gene TRBJ1-2; 7 nucleotides agree with TRBD1. The CDR3 consists of 15 residues. Germline V gene sequence: CDR1 MNHEY, CDR2 SVGAGI. J gave up 2 bases and V 6 bases, and 9 bases lay outside the gene matches. CDR3 sequence reads: CASSPPRQGNYGYTF. The CDR3 DNA is TGTGCCAGCAGCCCCCCTCGACAGGGCAACTATGGCTACACCTTC.

The chain joins TRBV10-3 to TRBJ1-5; D is undetermined. CDR1 and CDR2 from the germline V gene are ENHRY and SYGVKD. Trimming removed 0 bases from V and 3 bases from J, with 12 bases in between. This CDR3 region has 16 residues. CDR3 sequence reads: CAISESGRTHNQPQHF. The CDR3 DNA sequence: TGTGCCATCAGTGAGTCGGGCAGAACACACAATCAGCCCCAGCATTTT.

This chain joins TRBV4-3 and TRBJ2-5, with 7 nucleotides matching TRBD2. Per the germline V gene, CDR1 is LGHNA and CDR2 is YSLEER. V shed 0 bases and J 4 bases; nucleotides not matched to a gene: 8. This CDR3 is built from 16 residues. DNA of the CDR3: TGCGCCAGCAGCCAAGATGCCCAGGGCGGGAGAGAGACCCAGTACTTC. Its protein is CASSQDAQGGRETQYF.

This chain joins TRBV11-2 and TRBJ1-2; a possible D gene is TRBD1 (5 bases). Trimming pared 2 bases from V and 0 bases from J, leaving 19 bases between. The V gene's germline CDR1 is SGHAT and CDR2 FQNNGV. The CDR3 loop spans 18 amino acids. Here the CDR3 DNA reads TGTGCCAGCAGCTTATTTGCGTGGAGGGACGGAGCTAACTATGGCTACACCTTC. This gives the protein CASSLFAWRDGANYGYTF.

The CDR3 here is CASSYSRTGVGYEQYF. In DNA, the CDR3 is TGTGCCAGCAGTTACTCAAGAACAGGGGTGGGTTACGAGCAGTACTTC. The chain employs TRBV6-5 and TRBJ2-7; 7 bases agree with TRBD1. V was clipped by 0 bases and J by 4 bases; unmatched bases: 9. This CDR3 is 16 amino acids long. In germline, CDR1 is MNHEY, CDR2 SVGAGI.

This clone is a singleton in its sample. Additional DNA sequences in this sample encode the identical CDR3. This sequence joins TRBV5-1 and TRBJ2-1; no reliable D call. V gave up 2 bases and J gave up 8 bases, with 5 bases separating them. The length of the CDR3 is 11 residues. The germline CDR1 and CDR2 sequences are SGHRS and YFSETQ. CDR3 protein: CASSLRDEQFF. CDR3 DNA sequence: TGCGCCAGCAGCTTACGGGATGAGCAGTTCTTC.

V and J are TRBV2 and TRBJ2-7; 8 bases match TRBD1. The CDR3 has 14 amino acids. V lost 8 bases to trimming and J lost 2 bases; unmatched junction nucleotides: 8. Germline V lookup: CDR1 SNHLY, CDR2 FYNNEI. The CDR3 reads CASLTGAPAYEQYF. DNA for the CDR3: TGTGCCAGCTTGACAGGGGCCCCTGCCTACGAGCAGTACTTC.

The chain is built from TRBV5-6 and TRBJ2-5; D gene unclear. Germline loops: CDR1 SGHDT, CDR2 YYEEEE. Trimming pared 2 bases from V and 5 bases from J, leaving 13 bases between. CDR3 size: 14 residues. As DNA, the CDR3 is TGTGCCAGCAGCTTTTCCTACGGTGCGGAGACCCAGTACTTC. Its protein product is CASSFSYGAETQYF.

As concerns this clone: Distinct nucleotide sequences in the sample also encode this CDR3. The chain combines TRBV18 with TRBJ2-3, with a possible D match to TRBD2 (7 bases). The CDR3 totals 15 residues. Germline loops: CDR1 KGHSH, CDR2 LQKENI. V was trimmed by 3 bases and J by 1 base, leaving 11 bases between them. The CDR3 coding sequence is TGTGCCAGCTCACCGAGGGGGGGAGGCACAGATACGCAGTATTTT. This encodes CASSPRGGGTDTQYF.

The V call is TRBV25-1, the J call TRBJ2-7, with 12 bases fitting TRBD1. CDR1 and CDR2 from the germline V gene are MGHDK and SYGVNS. Germline trimming cut 1 base from V and 7 bases from J; bases unmatched to any gene: 8. This CDR3 spans 16 amino acids. The CDR3 DNA sequence: TGTGCCAGCAGTGAATTTCCGGGACAGGGGGCTAGGGAGCAGTACTTC. Amino acid sequence: CASSEFPGQGAREQYF.

This clone was detected only once. CDR3: CASSSGGSNTGELFF. For the CDR3, the DNA is TGCGCCAGCAGTTCGGGCGGTTCGAACACCGGGGAGCTGTTTTTT. The genes are TRBV10-1 and TRBJ2-2; the D is unclear. The CDR3 contains 15 residues. The germline gives CDR1 WNHNN, CDR2 SYGVQD (reference sequence). Trimming pared 5 bases from V and 0 bases from J, leaving 10 bases between.

As to this clone: Distinct nucleotide sequences in the sample also encode this CDR3. Here the CDR3 reads CASSFDGANVLTF. The CDR3 DNA sequence: TGCGCCAGCAGCTTCGATGGGGCCAACGTCCTGACTTTC. The chain employs TRBV5-1 and TRBJ2-6, with no clear D. Trimming stripped 2 bases from V and 3 bases from J, with 3 bases between. Germline-derived CDR1 and CDR2 are SGHRS and YFSETQ. The CDR3 has 13 residues.

The genes are TRBV27 and TRBJ1-2; 8 positions match TRBD1. The CDR3 totals 16 residues. Germline lookup yields CDR1 MNHEY and CDR2 SMNVEV (reference sequence). Trimming took 6 bases from V and 5 from J; bases not matched to a gene: 14. The CDR3 nucleotides read TGTGCCAGCAGAGGAACCTGGGACAGGAGGACTTATGGCTACACCTTC. The encoded protein is CASRGTWDRRTYGYTF.

The genes are TRBV5-1 and TRBJ2-3, with 9 bases fitting TRBD2. The CDR3 length is 16 residues. V shed 0 bases, J shed 5 bases, and the junction held 7 bases outside the gene matches. The germline V gene has CDR1 SGHRS and CDR2 YFSETQ. CDR3 in DNA: TGCGCCAGCAGCTTGGTAGGGACTAGCTTGGTAGATACGCAGTATTTT. The encoded protein is CASSLVGTSLVDTQYF.

Turning to this clone: Additional DNA sequences in this sample encode the identical CDR3. The chain combines TRBV9 with TRBJ1-1; tentative D call: TRBD1 (5 bases). In germline, CDR1 is SGDLS, CDR2 YYNGEE. There are 13 residues in the CDR3. Between the trimmed V and J ends, which lost 1 base and 4 bases, there was a span of 8 bases. The CDR3 sequence is CASSVRGSTEAFF. Written as DNA, the CDR3 is TGTGCCAGCAGCGTACGGGGGAGCACTGAAGCTTTCTTT.

The V and J genes are TRBV5-1 and TRBJ1-5; D remains unclear. V was clipped by 4 bases and J by 3 bases, with 14 bases between them. This CDR3 has 15 residues. The V gene's germline CDR1 is SGHRS and CDR2 YFSETQ. In DNA form, the CDR3 reads TGCGCCAGCAGCCGGGAACAAGGATACAATCAGCCCCAGCATTTT. Protein: CASSREQGYNQPQHF.

The V gene is TRBV29-1, the J gene TRBJ2-1; D is unclear. Germline V gene lookup returns CDR1 SQVTM and CDR2 ANQGSEA. V lost 6 bases and J 6 bases, leaving 18 bases between the germline ends. This CDR3 is 14 amino acids long. The DNA for the CDR3 is TGCAGCGTCTCGGGCGCCGCCGTTTTCAATGAGCAGTTCTTC. Translation gives CSVSGAAVFNEQFF.